One sample yielded the 8 T cell receptor beta chains listed below, sequenced in a study of CD8 T cells in Susac syndrome. With random hexamers, reverse transcription was performed on roughly 0.45 to 1 ug of RNA. A single record per CDR3 protein comes from TCRdb applying MiXCR to the immunoSEQ multiplex PCR reads. This table has over 150,000 distinct CDR3 sequences, roughly 96% appearing once. Sequenced material: CD4+ T cells from PBMCs. Receptors originate from a human donor with multiple sclerosis.

The chain couples TRBV24-1 to TRBJ1-2, with D maybe TRBD1 (5 bases). CDR3 length: 15 residues. Germline V gene sequence: CDR1 KGHDR, CDR2 SFDVKD. Trimming stripped 3 bases from V and 0 bases from J, with 10 bases between. For the CDR3, the DNA is TGTGCCACCAGTGATGGGACGCTAACTAACTATGGCTACACCTTC. Its protein product is CATSDGTLTNYGYTF.

This clonotype was counted once. The genes are TRBV5-6 and TRBJ2-1; maybe TRBD2 (5 bases). This CDR3 spans 18 amino acids. V was pared by 2 bases and J by 0 bases, with 18 bases between. From germline, CDR1 is SGHDT and CDR2 YYEEEE. The chain's CDR3 is CASSFKGRGIRSYNEQFF. CDR3 sequence (DNA): TGTGCCAGCAGCTTCAAGGGCCGGGGTATTCGCTCCTACAATGAGCAGTTCTTC.

The rearrangement uses TRBV20-1 and TRBJ2-7, with TRBD2 identical over 9 bases. The CDR3 has 11 residues. Per germline, CDR1 DFQATT and CDR2 SNEGSKA (reference sequence). The CDR3 DNA follows: TGCAGCTTAGCGGGAGTAATAGAGCAGTACTTC. Translation: CSLAGVIEQYF.

This chain joins TRBV29-1 and TRBJ2-3; perhaps TRBD2 as D (6 bases). Between the trimmed V and J ends, which lost 2 bases and 1 base, there was a span of 13 bases. Germline assignment: CDR1 SQVTM and CDR2 ANQGSEA. This CDR3 comprises 15 residues. CDR3 loop: CSVERRERGTDTQYF. The CDR3 region has the DNA TGCAGCGTTGAAAGGAGGGAGCGTGGCACAGATACGCAGTATTTT.

This chain joins TRBV29-1 and TRBJ2-5; D is unresolved. The V and J ends lost 6 bases and 5 bases respectively, with 10 bases between them. Germline V gene data show CDR1 as SQVTM and CDR2 as ANQGSEA. The CDR3 contains 11 residues. CDR3: CSVVPEETQYF. The CDR3 DNA reads TGCAGCGTGGTCCCGGAGGAGACCCAGTACTTC.

V gene TRBV30 combines with J gene TRBJ2-5; 7 bases fit TRBD2. After removal of 7 bases from V and 5 bases from J, the junction contained 7 bases not matched to a gene. The CDR3 length is 12 residues. Per the germline V gene, CDR1 is GTSNPN and CDR2 is SVGIG (reference sequence). The CDR3 loop is CASKIGGETQYF. The CDR3 DNA sequence: TGTGCCTCCAAAATCGGGGGGGAGACCCAGTACTTC.

Only one count was recorded for this clonotype. This chain uses TRBV30 with TRBJ1-5; the D gene is possibly TRBD1 (6 bases). Deletions cut 5 bases from V and 5 bases from J, with 16 bases between. CDR1 and CDR2 (germline): GTSNPN, SVGIG (reference sequence). CDR3 length equals 14 residues. The CDR3 here is CAWLWGLSHQPQHF. In nucleotides, the CDR3 is TGTGCCTGGTTGTGGGGGCTCAGCCATCAGCCCCAGCATTTT.

The chain uses TRBV6-2 or TRBV6-3 and TRBJ1-2, with D unclear. The CDR3 has 12 amino acids. Trimming took off 7 bases at V and 6 bases at J, with 12 bases between the two ends. Germline CDR1 and CDR2: MNHEY and SVGEGT. The CDR3 loop is CASNQVPDGYTF. CDR3 nucleotides: TGTGCCAGCAATCAGGTCCCCGATGGCTACACCTTC.